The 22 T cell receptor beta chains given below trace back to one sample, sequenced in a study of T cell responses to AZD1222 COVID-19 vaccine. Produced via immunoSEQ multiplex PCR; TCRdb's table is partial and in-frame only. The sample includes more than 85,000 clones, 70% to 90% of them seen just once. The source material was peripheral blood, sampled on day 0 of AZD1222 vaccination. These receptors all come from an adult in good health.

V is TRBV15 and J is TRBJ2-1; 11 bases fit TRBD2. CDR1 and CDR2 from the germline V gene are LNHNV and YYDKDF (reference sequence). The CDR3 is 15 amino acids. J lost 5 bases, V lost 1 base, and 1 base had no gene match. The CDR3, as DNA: TGTGCCACCAGCAGAGGACTAGCGGGGAACAATGAGCAGTTCTTC. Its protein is CATSRGLAGNNEQFF.

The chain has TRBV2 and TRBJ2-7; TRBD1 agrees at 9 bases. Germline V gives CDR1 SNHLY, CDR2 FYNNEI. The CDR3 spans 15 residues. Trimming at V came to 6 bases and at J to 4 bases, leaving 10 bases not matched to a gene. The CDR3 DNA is TGTGCCAGCAGCCTAACCGGGACAGGGCGGTACGAGCAGTACTTC. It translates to CASSLTGTGRYEQYF.

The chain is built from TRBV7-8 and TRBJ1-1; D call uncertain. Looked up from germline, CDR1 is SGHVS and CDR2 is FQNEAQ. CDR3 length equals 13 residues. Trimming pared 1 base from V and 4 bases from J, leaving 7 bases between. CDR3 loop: CASSLEGPTEAFF. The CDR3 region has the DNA TGTGCCAGCAGCTTAGAAGGCCCCACTGAAGCTTTCTTT.

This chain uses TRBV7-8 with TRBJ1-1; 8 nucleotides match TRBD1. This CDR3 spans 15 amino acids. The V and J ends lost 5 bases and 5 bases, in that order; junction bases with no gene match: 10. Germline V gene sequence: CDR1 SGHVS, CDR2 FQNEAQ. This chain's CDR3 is CASSQTQGVGTEAFF. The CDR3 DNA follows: TGTGCCAGCAGCCAAACACAGGGGGTGGGAACTGAAGCTTTCTTT.

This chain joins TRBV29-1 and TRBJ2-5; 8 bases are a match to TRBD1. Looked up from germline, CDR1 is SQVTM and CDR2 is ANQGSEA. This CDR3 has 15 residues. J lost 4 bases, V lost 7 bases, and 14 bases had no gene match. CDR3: CSAKEPRGHRETQYF. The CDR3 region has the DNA TGCAGCGCCAAGGAGCCCAGGGGGCATAGAGAGACCCAGTACTTC.

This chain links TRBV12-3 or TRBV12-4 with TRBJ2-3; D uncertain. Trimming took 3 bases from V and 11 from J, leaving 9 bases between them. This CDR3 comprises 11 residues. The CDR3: CASSFEDWQYF. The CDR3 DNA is TGTGCCAGCAGTTTCGAAGACTGGCAGTATTTT.

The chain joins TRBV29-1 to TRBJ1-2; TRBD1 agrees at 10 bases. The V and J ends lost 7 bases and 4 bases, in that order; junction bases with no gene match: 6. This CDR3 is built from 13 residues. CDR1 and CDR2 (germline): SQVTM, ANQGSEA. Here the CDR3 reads CSARQGASYGYTF. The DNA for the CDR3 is TGCAGCGCCCGACAGGGGGCGAGCTATGGCTACACCTTC. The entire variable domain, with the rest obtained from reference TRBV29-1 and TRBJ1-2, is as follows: SAVISQKPSRDICQRGTSLTIQCQVDSQVTMMFWYRQQPGQSLTLIATANQGSEATYESGFVIDKFPISRPNLTFSTLTVSNMSPEDSSIYLCSARQGASYGYTFGSGTRLTVV.

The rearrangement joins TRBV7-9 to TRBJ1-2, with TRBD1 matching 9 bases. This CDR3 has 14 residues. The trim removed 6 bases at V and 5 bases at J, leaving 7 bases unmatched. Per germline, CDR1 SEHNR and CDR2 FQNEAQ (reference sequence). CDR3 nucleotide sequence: TGTGCCAGCAGTTCGGACAGGGGCGTATATGGCTACACCTTC. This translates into CASSSDRGVYGYTF.

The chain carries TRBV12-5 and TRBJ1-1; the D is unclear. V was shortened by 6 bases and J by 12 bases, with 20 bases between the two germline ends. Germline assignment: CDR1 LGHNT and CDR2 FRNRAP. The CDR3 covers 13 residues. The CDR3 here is CASGRSGGTFPFF. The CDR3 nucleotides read TGTGCTAGTGGCCGCTCGGGCGGTACTTTTCCTTTCTTT.

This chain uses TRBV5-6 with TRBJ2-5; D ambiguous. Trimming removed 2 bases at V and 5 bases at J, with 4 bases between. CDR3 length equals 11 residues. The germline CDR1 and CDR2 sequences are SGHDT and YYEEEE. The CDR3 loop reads CASSFGETQYF. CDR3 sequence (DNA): TGTGCCAGCAGCTTTGGGGAGACCCAGTACTTC.

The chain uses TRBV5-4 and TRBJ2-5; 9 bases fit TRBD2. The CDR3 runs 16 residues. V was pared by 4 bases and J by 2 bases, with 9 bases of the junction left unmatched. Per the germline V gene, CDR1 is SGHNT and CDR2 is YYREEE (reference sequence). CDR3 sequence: CASSPRLAAHQETQYF. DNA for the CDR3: TGTGCCAGCAGCCCGAGACTAGCGGCCCATCAAGAGACCCAGTACTTC.

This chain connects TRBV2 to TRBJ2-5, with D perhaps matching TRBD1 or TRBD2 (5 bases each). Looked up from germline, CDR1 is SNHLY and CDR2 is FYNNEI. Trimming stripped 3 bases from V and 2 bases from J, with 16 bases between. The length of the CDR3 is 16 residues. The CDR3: CASSDGASREQETQYF. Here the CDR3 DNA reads TGTGCCAGCAGTGATGGGGCTAGCCGAGAACAAGAGACCCAGTACTTC.

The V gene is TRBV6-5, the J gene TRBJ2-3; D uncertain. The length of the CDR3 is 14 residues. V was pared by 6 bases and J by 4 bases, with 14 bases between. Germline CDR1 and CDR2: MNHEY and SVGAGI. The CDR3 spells CASRPWVAPDTQYF. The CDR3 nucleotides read TGTGCCAGCAGACCCTGGGTGGCCCCAGATACGCAGTATTTT.

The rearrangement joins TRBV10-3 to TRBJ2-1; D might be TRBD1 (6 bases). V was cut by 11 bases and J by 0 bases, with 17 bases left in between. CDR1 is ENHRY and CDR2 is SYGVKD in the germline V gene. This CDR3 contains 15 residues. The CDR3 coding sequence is TGTGCCGCCCGCCCTACAGGGAGCTCCTACAATGAGCAGTTCTTC. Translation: CAARPTGSSYNEQFF.

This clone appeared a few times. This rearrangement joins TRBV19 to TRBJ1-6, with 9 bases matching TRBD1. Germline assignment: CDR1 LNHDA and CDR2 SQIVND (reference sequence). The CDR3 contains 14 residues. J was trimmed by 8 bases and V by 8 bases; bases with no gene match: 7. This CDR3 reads CASSQGAMDSPLHF. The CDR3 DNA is TGTGCCAGTTCACAGGGGGCTATGGATTCACCCCTCCACTTT.

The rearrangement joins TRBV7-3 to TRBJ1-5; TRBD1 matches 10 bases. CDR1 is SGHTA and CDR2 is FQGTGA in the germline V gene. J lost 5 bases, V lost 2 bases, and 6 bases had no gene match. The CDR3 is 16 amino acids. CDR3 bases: TGTGCCAGCAGCTTACGGGGACAGGGGCATTATCAGCCCCAGCATTTT. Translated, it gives CASSLRGQGHYQPQHF.

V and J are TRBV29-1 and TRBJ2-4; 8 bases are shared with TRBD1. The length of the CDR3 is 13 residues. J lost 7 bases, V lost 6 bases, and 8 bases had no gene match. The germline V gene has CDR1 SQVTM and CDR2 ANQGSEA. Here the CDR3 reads CSVRVTGENIQYF. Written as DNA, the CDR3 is TGCAGCGTCCGAGTGACAGGGGAGAACATTCAGTACTTC.

DNA of the CDR3: TGTGCCAGCAGCCTTGCCAGGGCTGGGGAGCAGTACGTC. Translated: CASSLARAGEQYV. The genes are TRBV14 and TRBJ2-7; a weak D match, TRBD1 (5 bases). Trimming removed 4 bases from V and 7 bases from J, with 14 bases in between. The CDR3 loop spans 13 amino acids. Per germline, CDR1 SGHDN and CDR2 FVKESK.

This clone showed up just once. The chain's CDR3 is CASSFASALTSGANVLTF. CDR3 DNA: TGCGCCAGCAGCTTCGCCAGCGCCCTTACCTCTGGGGCCAACGTCCTGACTTTC. The chain carries TRBV5-1 and TRBJ2-6; D not resolved. This CDR3 spans 18 amino acids. V was clipped by 2 bases and J by 0 bases, with 15 bases between them. Germline values: CDR1 SGHRS, CDR2 YFSETQ.

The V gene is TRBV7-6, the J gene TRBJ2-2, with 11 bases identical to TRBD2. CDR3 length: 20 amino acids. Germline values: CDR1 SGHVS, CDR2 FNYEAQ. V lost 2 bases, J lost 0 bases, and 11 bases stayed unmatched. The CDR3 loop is CASSLLMGLADITNTGELFF. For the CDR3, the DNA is TGTGCCAGCAGCTTATTAATGGGACTAGCGGATATCACGAACACCGGGGAGCTGTTTTTT.

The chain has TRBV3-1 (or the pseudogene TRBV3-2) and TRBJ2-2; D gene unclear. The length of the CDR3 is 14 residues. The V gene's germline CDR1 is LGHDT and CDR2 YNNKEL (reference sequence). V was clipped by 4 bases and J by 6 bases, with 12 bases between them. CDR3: CASSRRGEAGELFF. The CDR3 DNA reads TGTGCCAGCAGCCGACGCGGAGAGGCCGGGGAGCTGTTTTTT.

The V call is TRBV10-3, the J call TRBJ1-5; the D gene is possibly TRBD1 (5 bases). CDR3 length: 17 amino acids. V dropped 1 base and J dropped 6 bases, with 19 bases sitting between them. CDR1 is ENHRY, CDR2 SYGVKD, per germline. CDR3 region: CAISEFRDLAVGQPQHF. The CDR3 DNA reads TGTGCCATCAGTGAGTTCCGGGACCTCGCGGTAGGTCAGCCCCAGCATTTT.